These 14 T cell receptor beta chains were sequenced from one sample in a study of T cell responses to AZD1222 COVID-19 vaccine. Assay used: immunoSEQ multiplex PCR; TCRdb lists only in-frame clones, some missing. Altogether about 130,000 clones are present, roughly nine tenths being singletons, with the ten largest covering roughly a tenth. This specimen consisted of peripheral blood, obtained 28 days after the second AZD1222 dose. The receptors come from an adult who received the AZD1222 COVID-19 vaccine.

The CDR3 is CASSLLTGRGQPQHF. CDR3 nucleotide sequence: TGTGCCAGCAGCTTACTTACGGGCAGAGGGCAGCCCCAGCATTTT. V usage is TRBV11-2 and J usage is TRBJ1-5; D remains ambiguous. The germline CDR1 and CDR2 sequences are SGHAT and FQNNGV. The CDR3 runs 15 residues. V lost 2 bases, J lost 7 bases, and 15 bases lay in between.

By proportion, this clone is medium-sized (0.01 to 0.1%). The chain's CDR3 is CASSEGQTGSAGNTIYF. The CDR3 DNA is TGTGCCAGCTCAGAGGGCCAGACAGGGAGTGCTGGAAACACCATATATTTT. V and J are TRBV18 and TRBJ1-3; 7 bases are shared with TRBD1. The CDR3 contains 17 residues. The germline V gene has CDR1 KGHSH and CDR2 LQKENI. The ends lost 5 bases at V and 2 bases at J; junction bases unmatched: 12.

CDR3 in amino acids: CASSIGTGALYGYTF. CDR3 sequence (DNA): TGTGCCAGTAGTATAGGGACAGGGGCCCTCTATGGCTACACCTTC. This chain connects TRBV19 to TRBJ1-2; 9 bases agree with TRBD1. The CDR3 loop spans 15 amino acids. With V trimmed by 1 base and J by 4 bases, 4 bases remained unmatched. CDR1 is LNHDA, CDR2 SQIVND, per germline (reference sequence).

CDR3 sequence: CASSLDSGGTEAFF. Written as DNA, the CDR3 is TGTGCCAGCTCACTCGACAGCGGTGGGACTGAAGCTTTCTTT. This chain links TRBV18 with TRBJ1-1; D may be TRBD1 (5 bases). The CDR3 consists of 14 residues. Germline V gives CDR1 KGHSH, CDR2 LQKENI. V shed 4 bases and J shed 5 bases, with 14 bases lying between them.

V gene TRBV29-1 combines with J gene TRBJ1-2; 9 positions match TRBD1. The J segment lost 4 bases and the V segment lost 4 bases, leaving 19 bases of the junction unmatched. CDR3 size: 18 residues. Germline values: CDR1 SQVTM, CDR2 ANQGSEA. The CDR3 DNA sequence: TGCAGCGTTGTAATGCCCCCCGGGACAGGGTTTAACAGCTATGGCTACACCTTC. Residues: CSVVMPPGTGFNSYGYTF.

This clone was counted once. CDR3 amino acids: CASRLTGVHGYTF. DNA for the CDR3: TGTGCCAGCAGGCTAACAGGGGTACATGGCTACACCTTC. The rearrangement links TRBV6-5 to TRBJ1-2, with TRBD1 matching over 7 bases. This CDR3 has 13 amino acids. In germline, CDR1 is MNHEY, CDR2 SVGAGI. Trimming took 6 bases from V and 6 from J; bases not matched to a gene: 7.

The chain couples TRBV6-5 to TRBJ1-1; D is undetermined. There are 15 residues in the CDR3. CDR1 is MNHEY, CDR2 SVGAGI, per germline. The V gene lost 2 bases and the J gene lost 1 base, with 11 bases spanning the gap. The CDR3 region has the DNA TGTGCCAGCAGTTACGATGTTAGGAGGAACACTGAAGCTTTCTTT. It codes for CASSYDVRRNTEAFF.

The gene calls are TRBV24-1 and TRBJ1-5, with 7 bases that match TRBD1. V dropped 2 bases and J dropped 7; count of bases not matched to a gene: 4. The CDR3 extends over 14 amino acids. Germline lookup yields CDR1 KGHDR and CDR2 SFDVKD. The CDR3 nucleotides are TGTGCCACCAGTGATTCCAGGGGGGGGCAGCCCCAGCATTTT. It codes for CATSDSRGGQPQHF.

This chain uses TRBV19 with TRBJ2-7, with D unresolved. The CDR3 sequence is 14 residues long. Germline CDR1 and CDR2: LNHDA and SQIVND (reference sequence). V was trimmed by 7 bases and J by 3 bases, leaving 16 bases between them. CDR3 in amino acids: CASKIGIASYEQYF. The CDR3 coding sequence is TGTGCCAGTAAAATAGGGATAGCAAGCTACGAGCAGTACTTC.

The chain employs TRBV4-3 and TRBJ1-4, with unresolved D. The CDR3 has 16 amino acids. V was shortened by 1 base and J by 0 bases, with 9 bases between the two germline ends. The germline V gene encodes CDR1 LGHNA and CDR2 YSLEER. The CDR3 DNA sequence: TGCGCCAGCAGCCAAGTGACCGGGACAACTAATGAAAAACTGTTTTTT. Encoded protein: CASSQVTGTTNEKLFF.

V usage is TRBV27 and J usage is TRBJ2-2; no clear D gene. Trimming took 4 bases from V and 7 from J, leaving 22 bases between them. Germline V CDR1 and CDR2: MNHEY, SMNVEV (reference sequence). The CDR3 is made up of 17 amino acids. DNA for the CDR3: TGTGCCAGCAGTTCCCAACCAATCCCCGGCGCGGTCGGGGAGCTGTTTTTT. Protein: CASSSQPIPGAVGELFF.

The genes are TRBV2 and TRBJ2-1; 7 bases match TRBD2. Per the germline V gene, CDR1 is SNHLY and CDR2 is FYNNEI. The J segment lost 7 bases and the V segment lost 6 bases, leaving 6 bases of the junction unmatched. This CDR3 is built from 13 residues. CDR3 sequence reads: CASRTSILNEQFF. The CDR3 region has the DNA TGTGCCAGCAGGACTAGCATCTTAAATGAGCAGTTCTTC.

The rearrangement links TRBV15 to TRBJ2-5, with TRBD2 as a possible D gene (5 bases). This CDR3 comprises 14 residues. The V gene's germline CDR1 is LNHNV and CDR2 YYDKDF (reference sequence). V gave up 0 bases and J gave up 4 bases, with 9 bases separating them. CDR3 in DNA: TGTGCCACCAGCAGAGAGGGCCGGGGAGAGACCCAGTACTTC. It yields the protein CATSREGRGETQYF.

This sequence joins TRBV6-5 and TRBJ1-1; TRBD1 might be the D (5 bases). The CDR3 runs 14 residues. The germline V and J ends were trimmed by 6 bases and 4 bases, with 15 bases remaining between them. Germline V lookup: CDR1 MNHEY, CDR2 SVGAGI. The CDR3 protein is CASSVGGGSTEAFF. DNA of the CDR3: TGTGCCAGCAGCGTCGGGGGAGGGAGCACTGAAGCTTTCTTT.